Following are 15 T cell receptor beta chains from one sample sequenced in a study of blood T cell repertoires in COVID-19. TCRdb's copy holds only in-frame clones and misses some; the assay was immunoSEQ multiplex PCR. The table lists tens of thousands of clones, over 65% of them singletons. The sample was peripheral blood. Every receptor here comes from a human donor in a cohort sampled during active or convalescent COVID-19.

The chain recombines TRBV4-1 with TRBJ2-7, with D perhaps TRBD2 (6 bases). The V gene's germline CDR1 is MGHRA and CDR2 YSYEKL. CDR3 length: 13 residues. The V end was cut by 0 bases, the J end by 3 bases, with 6 bases between. The CDR3 sequence: CASSQEEGYEQYF. In DNA, the CDR3 is TGCGCCAGCAGCCAAGAGGAGGGCTACGAGCAGTACTTC.

The rearrangement joins TRBV18 to TRBJ1-2; TRBD1 agrees at 8 bases. Per the germline V gene, CDR1 is KGHSH and CDR2 is LQKENI. The CDR3 runs to 16 residues. The junction had 8 bases not matched to a gene; V was cut back by 3 bases and J by 2 bases. The CDR3 here is CASSPNARGLNYGYTF. DNA of the CDR3: TGTGCCAGCTCACCGAATGCCAGGGGGCTAAACTATGGCTACACCTTC.

CDR3 nucleotide sequence: TGCGCCAGCAGCAAACAGACTAGCGGGAGGCTCGGGGAGACCCAGTACTTC. Translation: CASSKQTSGRLGETQYF. This rearrangement joins TRBV5-1 to TRBJ2-5; 13 bases agree with TRBD2. Germline values: CDR1 SGHRS, CDR2 YFSETQ. The CDR3 spans 17 residues. Losses at the gene ends were 4 bases for V and 5 bases for J; bases not matched to a gene: 11.

V gene TRBV7-9 combines with J gene TRBJ1-1; D is uncertain. From germline, CDR1 is SEHNR and CDR2 FQNEAQ (reference sequence). This CDR3 comprises 15 residues. Trimming shortened V by 4 bases and J by 6 bases, and 18 bases separated the two germline ends. Here the CDR3 reads CASSYTLGRVSEAFF. The CDR3 DNA reads TGTGCCAGCAGCTATACCCTGGGCAGAGTATCTGAAGCTTTCTTT.

The chain combines TRBV7-6 with TRBJ2-3, with 10 bases lining up with TRBD2. V lost 1 base and J lost 0; bases outside the gene matches: 4. Germline V lookup: CDR1 SGHVS, CDR2 FNYEAQ. The CDR3 consists of 17 residues. The CDR3 sequence: CASSLVLAGASTDTQYF. CDR3 in DNA: TGTGCCAGCAGCTTAGTCCTAGCGGGGGCGAGCACAGATACGCAGTATTTT.

J is TRBJ1-6 and V is TRBV3-1 (or the pseudogene TRBV3-2); D call uncertain. Germline CDR1 and CDR2: LGHDT and YNNKEL (reference sequence). V lost 3 bases and J lost 6, with 9 bases in between. There are 14 residues in the CDR3. The CDR3 DNA follows: TGTGCCAGCAGCCATGGTGAGGCTAATTCACCCCTCCACTTT. It codes for CASSHGEANSPLHF.

This sequence joins TRBV18 and TRBJ1-1; D remains ambiguous. Germline lookup yields CDR1 KGHSH and CDR2 LQKENI. The CDR3 contains 14 residues. Trimming took 2 bases from V and 9 from J, leaving 16 bases between them. Written as DNA, the CDR3 is TGTGCCAGCTCACCAGCGGTCCGTTTTCTGCAAGCTTTCTTT. It codes for CASSPAVRFLQAFF.

V and J are TRBV14 and TRBJ2-7; 7 nucleotides line up with TRBD2. The CDR3 sequence is 13 residues long. Germline values: CDR1 SGHDN, CDR2 FVKESK. V dropped 3 bases and J dropped 6; count of bases not matched to a gene: 5. For the CDR3, the DNA is TGTGCCAGCAGCCACGGCCGCGGGGGCGAGCAGTACTTC. Its translation is CASSHGRGGEQYF.

The chain uses TRBV6-4 and TRBJ1-6, with D possibly being TRBD1 (6 bases). Trimming removed 6 bases at V and 6 bases at J, with 9 bases between. The CDR3 has 13 residues. Germline V CDR1 and CDR2: MRHNA, SNTAGT. This chain's CDR3 is CASSRGINSPLHF. CDR3 bases: TGTGCCAGCAGCAGGGGAATTAATTCACCCCTCCACTTT.

This clone showed up just once. The rearrangement links TRBV30 to TRBJ2-6; 7 nucleotides agree with TRBD1. Germline loops: CDR1 GTSNPN, CDR2 SVGIG (reference sequence). The V and J ends lost 4 bases and 0 bases, in that order; junction bases with no gene match: 6. The CDR3 sequence is 16 residues long. Written as DNA, the CDR3 is TGTGCCTGGATGAAGGGGGCATTCTCTGGGGCCAACGTCCTGACTTTC. Amino acid sequence: CAWMKGAFSGANVLTF. The whole variable domain, remainder taken from reference TRBV30 and TRBJ2-6, is SQTIHQWPATLVQPVGSPLSLECTVEGTSNPNLYWYRQAAGRGLQLLFYSVGIGQISSEVPQNLSASRPQDRQFILSSKKLLLSDSGFYLCAWMKGAFSGANVLTFGAGSRLTVL.

This clone has just a few counts. The V call is TRBV28, the J call TRBJ1-5; TRBD1 agrees at 10 bases. The trim removed 6 bases at V and 5 bases at J, leaving 7 bases unmatched. Germline-derived CDR1 and CDR2 are MDHEN and SYDVKM. The length of the CDR3 is 15 residues. The CDR3 nucleotides read TGTGCCAGCAGCTTGCCAGGGACAGGGGATCAGCCCCAGCATTTT. Amino acid sequence: CASSLPGTGDQPQHF.

This clone showed up just once. V and J are TRBV5-4 and TRBJ2-3, with 9 bases identical to TRBD2. This CDR3 has 14 residues. Trimming at V came to 0 bases and at J to 9 bases, leaving 5 bases not matched to a gene. The germline gives CDR1 SGHNT, CDR2 YYREEE (reference sequence). The CDR3 DNA reads TGTGCCAGCAGCTTGGAGCGGGGGGCGTCGACGCAGTATTTT. It is translated as CASSLERGASTQYF.

This clone has ten or more counts. The J gene is TRBJ2-2, the V gene TRBV5-4, with D possibly TRBD2 on 5 matching bases. Trimming cost V 2 bases and J 5 bases, with 16 bases left between them. Germline lookup yields CDR1 SGHNT and CDR2 YYREEE (reference sequence). This CDR3 comprises 16 residues. CDR3 sequence: CASSFAVRRGTGELFF. CDR3 sequence (DNA): TGTGCCAGCAGCTTTGCCGTCCGCCGAGGGACCGGGGAGCTGTTTTTT.

The genes are TRBV5-6 and TRBJ2-3; 9 bases line up with TRBD2. This CDR3 contains 17 residues. Germline values: CDR1 SGHDT, CDR2 YYEEEE. V lost 6 bases and J lost 2; bases outside the gene matches: 13. In DNA, the CDR3 is TGTGCCAGCAAAAGCATCGAGGGCGGGAGGGCCACAGATACGCAGTATTTT. Amino acid sequence: CASKSIEGGRATDTQYF. The variable domain in full, completed from reference TRBV5-6 and TRBJ2-3, reads DAGVTQSPTHLIKTRGQQVTLRCSPKSGHDTVSWYQQALGQGPQFIFQYYEEEERQRGNFPDRFSGHQFPNYSSELNVNALLLGDSALYLCASKSIEGGRATDTQYFGPGTRLTVL.

In its sample, this clone was seen a few times. Here the CDR3 reads CASTPGTGASYNSPLHF. The CDR3 DNA reads TGTGCCAGCACCCCTGGGACAGGGGCGTCCTATAATTCACCCCTCCACTTT. This sequence joins TRBV6-2 or TRBV6-3 and TRBJ1-6, with TRBD1 matching over 10 bases. The CDR3 spans 17 residues. CDR1 and CDR2 (germline): MNHEY, SVGEGT. V trimming: 7 bases; J trimming: 1 base; junction bases outside the gene matches: 7.